This TCR beta chain was sequenced in a study of cytomegalovirus exposure and HLA in healthy donors. PCR amplification relied on 60 Vbeta primers (plus 13 Jbeta primers). Data came from immunoSEQ multiplex PCR; TCRdb stores just in-frame clones and leaves some out. Of about 130,000 clones listed, 74% are singletons. Germline V gene sequence: CDR1 MNHEY, CDR2 SVGAGI. V dropped 8 bases and J dropped 5 bases, with 12 bases sitting between them. CDR3 length equals 12 residues. The specimen sequenced was PBMCs. V gene TRBV6-5 combines with J gene TRBJ2-5; D possibly corresponds to TRBD2 (6 bases). This TCR was recovered from a man aged 18 to 35 in good health and CMV-seropositive. CDR3 residues: CASGGVLETQYF. CDR3 nucleotides: TGTGCCAGCGGAGGGGTTCTCGAGACCCAGTACTTC.